This record concerns one T cell receptor beta chain sequence. This specimen belongs to a study of CXCR3-negative and CXCR3-positive naive CD8 T cells. All TRB cDNA libraries came from 5' RACE performed with UMI labels. For each CDR3 protein, TCRdb gives one entry from its re-call of the 5' RACE reads, without DNA. This table holds tens of thousands of distinct CDR3 sequences. The CDR3 is 13 amino acids. Germline CDR1 and CDR2: SGHTA and FQGNSA. This sequence joins TRBV7-2 and TRBJ2-7; TCRdb returns TRBD1, unconfirmable since there is no DNA. The receptor was derived from a human donor in good health. Some clones in this sample may be carry-over from other donors' samples. Input material: naive CXCR3- CD8+ T cells from blood. Subset defined: CD45RO-CCR7+CD27+CD95- naive CD8+ T cells lacking CXCR3 (TNR3-). CDR3 protein: CASSLAPGGEQYF.